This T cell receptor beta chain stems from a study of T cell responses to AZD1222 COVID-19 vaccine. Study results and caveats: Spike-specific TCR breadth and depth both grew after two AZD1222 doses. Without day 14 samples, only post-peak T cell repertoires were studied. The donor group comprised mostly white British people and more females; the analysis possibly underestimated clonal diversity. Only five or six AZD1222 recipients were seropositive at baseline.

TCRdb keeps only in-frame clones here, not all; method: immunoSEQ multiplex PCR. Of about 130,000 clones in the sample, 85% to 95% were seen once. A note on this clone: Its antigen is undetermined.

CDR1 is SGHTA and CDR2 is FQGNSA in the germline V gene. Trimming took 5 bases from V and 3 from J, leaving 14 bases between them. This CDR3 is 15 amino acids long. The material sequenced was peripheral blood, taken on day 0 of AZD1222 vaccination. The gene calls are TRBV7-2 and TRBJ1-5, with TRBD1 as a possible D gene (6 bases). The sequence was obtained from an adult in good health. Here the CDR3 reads CASSPEGGNNQPQHF. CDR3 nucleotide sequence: TGTGCCAGCAGCCCGGAAGGGGGGAACAATCAGCCCCAGCATTTT.